These 23 T cell receptor beta chains originate from one sample sequenced in a study of T cell responses to AZD1222 COVID-19 vaccine. The table came from immunoSEQ multiplex PCR; TCRdb's copy has only in-frame clones and leaves some out. The sample yields about 98,000 clones, almost 85% seen once. This sample comprised peripheral blood, obtained on day 0 of AZD1222 vaccination. The receptor set was obtained from an adult in good health.

The genes are TRBV28 and TRBJ1-2, with a weak D call TRBD1 (6 bases). Germline V CDR1 and CDR2: MDHEN, SYDVKM. V shed 6 bases and J shed 2 bases, with 10 bases lying between them. This CDR3 spans 13 amino acids. The CDR3 loop reads CASRTGWNYGYTF. The CDR3 DNA sequence: TGTGCCAGCAGGACAGGCTGGAACTATGGCTACACCTTC.

The chain employs TRBV6-6 and TRBJ1-1; D gene uncertain. Trimming left V 9 bases short and J 4 bases short, with 15 bases between. Germline V gives CDR1 MNHNY, CDR2 SVGAGI (reference sequence). CDR3 length: 13 residues. CDR3 DNA sequence: TGTGCCAGTAGACCGGGTGTTCGCACTGAAGCTTTCTTT. Protein product: CASRPGVRTEAFF.

This clone was recorded at least ten times. The J gene is TRBJ1-5, the V gene TRBV6-2 or TRBV6-3, with D perhaps matching TRBD1 (6 bases). The V and J ends lost 2 bases and 1 base respectively, with 15 bases between them. The germline V gene has CDR1 MNHEY and CDR2 SVGEGT. The CDR3 covers 17 residues. DNA for the CDR3: TGTGCCAGCAGTTACCCTTCCCAGGGGCAAAGCAATCAGCCCCAGCATTTT. Amino acids: CASSYPSQGQSNQPQHF.

The chain carries TRBV4-2 and TRBJ2-7; 12 positions agree with TRBD2. Germline V gives CDR1 LGHNA, CDR2 YNFKEQ. J was trimmed by 0 bases and V by 0 bases; bases with no gene match: 6. The CDR3 totals 18 residues. CDR3 in DNA: TGTGCCAGCAGCCAAGATCCTAGCGGGAGGGCCCTCTCCTACGAGCAGTACTTC. Translated, it gives CASSQDPSGRALSYEQYF.

J is TRBJ2-1 and V is TRBV10-1, with TRBD2 matching over 9 bases. The ends lost 5 bases at V and 5 bases at J; junction bases unmatched: 7. Germline CDR1 and CDR2: WNHNN and SYGVQD (reference sequence). CDR3 length: 15 amino acids. CDR3 sequence reads: CASSLSLAGNNEQFF. The CDR3 DNA is TGCGCCAGCAGTCTCTCACTAGCGGGTAACAATGAGCAGTTCTTC.

The chain links TRBV11-2 to TRBJ1-6, with TRBD1 identical over 7 bases. The CDR3 loop spans 15 amino acids. Germline values: CDR1 SGHAT, CDR2 FQNNGV. V gave up 5 bases and J gave up 6 bases; unmatched junction bases: 7. The CDR3: CASSENRGPNSPLHF. The CDR3 DNA is TGTGCCAGCAGCGAAAACAGGGGACCTAATTCACCCCTCCACTTT. Complete variable domain (other parts from reference TRBV11-2 and TRBJ1-6): EAGVAQSPRYKIIEKRQSVAFWCNPISGHATLYWYQQILGQGPKLLIQFQNNGVVDDSQLPKDRFSAERLKGVDSTLKIQPAKLEDSAVYLCASSENRGPNSPLHFGNGTRLTVT.

V is TRBV7-2 and J is TRBJ2-6; no firm D call. V was cut by 1 base and J by 0 bases, with 7 bases left in between. From germline, CDR1 is SGHTA and CDR2 FQGNSA. CDR3 length: 16 residues. CDR3 in DNA: TGTGCCAGCAGCTTAGAGCATAGCTCTGGGGCCAACGTCCTGACTTTC. This translates into CASSLEHSSGANVLTF.

This rearrangement joins TRBV19 to TRBJ1-2; D possibly corresponds to TRBD1 (5 bases). The CDR3 totals 16 residues. From germline, CDR1 is LNHDA and CDR2 SQIVND (reference sequence). V was pared by 5 bases and J by 2 bases, with 18 bases between. CDR3: CASSSRSGPANYGYTF. CDR3 sequence (DNA): TGTGCCAGTAGTTCTAGGTCGGGACCTGCAAACTATGGCTACACCTTC.

The rearrangement links TRBV10-2 to TRBJ2-2; D is possibly TRBD1 (5 bases). Looked up from germline, CDR1 is WSHSY and CDR2 is SAAADI. V dropped 5 bases and J dropped 3 bases, with 10 bases sitting between them. The CDR3 length is 14 residues. CDR3 sequence reads: CASSTGADTGELFF. CDR3 DNA: TGCGCCAGCAGTACTGGGGCCGACACCGGGGAGCTGTTTTTT.

This chain connects TRBV5-1 to TRBJ1-1; a weak D match, TRBD1 (5 bases). V gave up 5 bases and J gave up 5 bases, with 16 bases separating them. Per germline, CDR1 SGHRS and CDR2 YFSETQ. CDR3 length: 14 residues. The CDR3 sequence: CASRGGAGVTEAFF. The CDR3, as DNA: TGCGCCAGCAGAGGCGGGGCTGGCGTAACTGAAGCTTTCTTT.

Only a few counts were recorded for this clone. The chain employs TRBV19 and TRBJ2-7, with 11 bases lining up with TRBD1. Unmatched junction bases numbered 6, after V lost 8 bases and J lost 3 bases. The CDR3 is 14 amino acids. Germline V gene lookup returns CDR1 LNHDA and CDR2 SQIVND (reference sequence). CDR3 in amino acids: CASGAGTGGYEQYF. The CDR3 bases are TGTGCCAGTGGAGCCGGGACAGGGGGCTACGAGCAGTACTTC.

V is TRBV4-2 and J is TRBJ2-7; a possible D gene is TRBD1 (6 bases). The CDR3 consists of 14 residues. V gave up 2 bases and J gave up 1 base, with 9 bases separating them. Germline V gene sequence: CDR1 LGHNA, CDR2 YNFKEQ. The CDR3 DNA reads as TGTGCCAGCAGCCAACCAGACAGGTCCTACGAGCAGTACTTC. Translation gives CASSQPDRSYEQYF.

V gene TRBV27 combines with J gene TRBJ2-3; unclear D gene. Germline V gene sequence: CDR1 MNHEY, CDR2 SMNVEV (reference sequence). The CDR3 is 17 residues long. V lost 3 bases to trimming and J lost 0 bases, with 16 bases between them. As DNA, the CDR3 is TGTGCCAGCAGTTTGACCCCGAGGCGTCCAAGCACAGATACGCAGTATTTT. Translating gives CASSLTPRRPSTDTQYF.

This chain joins TRBV6-5 and TRBJ1-5, with TRBD1 identical over 8 bases. Germline V lookup: CDR1 MNHEY, CDR2 SVGAGI. CDR3 length: 15 residues. J gave up 6 bases and V 4 bases, and 8 bases lay outside the gene matches. The CDR3 coding sequence is TGTGCCAGCAGTTCAACGGCAGGGGGCGGTCAGCCCCAGCATTTT. Its protein product is CASSSTAGGGQPQHF.

For this clone: Mismatch with germline at one junction end may stem from a read error. The rearrangement joins TRBV3-1 (or the pseudogene TRBV3-2) to TRBJ1-5; D is ambiguous. Germline-derived CDR1 and CDR2 are LGHDT and YNNKEL (reference sequence). The CDR3 covers 13 residues. CDR3: CASTQGSNQPQHF. CDR3 sequence (DNA): TGTGCCAGCACCCAAGGCAGCAATCAGCCCCAGCATTTT.

This chain links TRBV12-3 or TRBV12-4 with TRBJ2-2; no firm D call. Trimming removed 3 bases from V and 3 bases from J, with 2 bases in between. This CDR3 region has 12 residues. CDR3 in DNA: TGTGCCAGCAGTTTCGACACCGGGGAGCTGTTTTTT. It codes for CASSFDTGELFF.

J is TRBJ1-5 and V is TRBV12-5; D ambiguous. The germline V and J ends were trimmed by 1 base and 3 bases, with 4 bases remaining between them. This CDR3 is 13 amino acids long. Germline-derived CDR1 and CDR2 are LGHNT and FRNRAP. The CDR3 loop is CASGLGHNQPQHF. The CDR3 DNA reads as TGTGCTAGTGGTTTGGGGCACAATCAGCCCCAGCATTTT. The full variable domain, with the rest looked up from reference TRBV12-5 and TRBJ1-5, is DARVTQTPRHKVTEMGQEVTMRCQPILGHNTVFWYRQTMMQGLELLAYFRNRAPLDDSGMPKDRFSAEMPDATLATLKIQPSEPRDSAVYFCASGLGHNQPQHFGDGTRLSIL.

The chain uses TRBV28 and TRBJ1-5; no firm D call. This CDR3 contains 15 residues. CDR1 and CDR2 (germline): MDHEN, SYDVKM. Trimming stripped 6 bases from V and 1 base from J, with 13 bases between. CDR3 nucleotides: TGTGCCAGCAGCCTACCTTTGTCAAGCAATCAGCCCCAGCATTTT. Amino acid sequence: CASSLPLSSNQPQHF. Complete variable domain (other parts from reference TRBV28 and TRBJ1-5): DVKVTQSSRYLVKRTGEKVFLECVQDMDHENMFWYRQDPGLGLRLIYFSYDVKMKEKGDIPEGYSVSREKKERFSLILESASTNQTSMYLCASSLPLSSNQPQHFGDGTRLSIL.

The chain carries TRBV6-2 or TRBV6-3 and TRBJ1-2; D call uncertain. CDR3 size: 15 residues. CDR1 and CDR2 from the germline V gene are MNHEY and SVGEGT. V lost 6 bases to trimming and J lost 4 bases, with 18 bases between them. CDR3 in DNA: TGTGCCAGCAGCCCCTGGTCCGTTCCTTCCTATGGCTACACCTTC. It codes for CASSPWSVPSYGYTF.

This chain connects TRBV7-2 to TRBJ2-6, with D tentatively TRBD1 (6 bases). Trimming stripped 7 bases from V and 2 bases from J, with 9 bases between. Germline lookup yields CDR1 SGHTA and CDR2 FQGNSA. The CDR3 is 14 amino acids. The CDR3 DNA sequence: TGTGCCAGCAACGACAGGCCTGGGGCCAACGTCCTGACTTTC. Residues: CASNDRPGANVLTF.

The chain combines TRBV2 with TRBJ1-4; tentatively, D is TRBD1 (5 bases). From germline, CDR1 is SNHLY and CDR2 FYNNEI. V was pared by 1 base and J by 9 bases, with 12 bases between. This CDR3 is built from 14 residues. The CDR3 DNA reads as TGTGCCAGCAGTGAAGTGACAGAATTTAAAAAACTGTTTTTT. This translates into CASSEVTEFKKLFF.

This sequence joins TRBV18 and TRBJ1-2; maybe TRBD1 (5 bases). This CDR3 has 16 residues. Per the germline V gene, CDR1 is KGHSH and CDR2 is LQKENI. The V and J ends lost 3 bases and 13 bases respectively, with 27 bases between them. CDR3: CASSPDSRRGMVQLTF. As DNA, the CDR3 is TGTGCCAGCTCACCCGACAGCCGGCGGGGTATGGTCCAACTCACCTTC.

The CDR3 protein is CASSLGTSGSPGELFF. The CDR3, as DNA: TGTGCCAGCAGCTTAGGGACTAGCGGGAGCCCCGGGGAGCTGTTTTTT. The chain couples TRBV7-8 to TRBJ2-2; TRBD2 agrees at 13 bases. Germline-derived CDR1 and CDR2 are SGHVS and FQNEAQ. This CDR3 is 16 amino acids long. Trimming took 1 base from V and 6 from J; bases not matched to a gene: 2.